Given below is one T cell receptor (beta chain) in context. This clone was seen once. Its antigen has not been determined. Per-base quality was not reported, and no clone a single base away is much larger than it. One read yields weak evidence. V ends up 2 bases short and J 3 bases short, with an unmatched junction base count of 3. From the cysteine through the phenylalanine, the CDR3 covers 15 amino acids. Only the CDR3 DNA is retained, 45 bases long and in frame from the first base. Via the germline V gene, CDR1 is SGDLS and CDR2 YYNGEE. The entry originates in a study of metastatic and nonmetastatic thyroid tumors (dated by TCRdb to 2020 to 2021). Background for the entire study: For patients with malignant and with benign thyroid disease, the researchers compared repertoires between peripheral blood samples and tumor or nodule tissue samples. What the work shows at the level of the full study, not this receptor alone: In both blood and tumor samples, malignant tumors were reported to have significantly higher TCR beta diversity than benign nodules.

The library relied on PCR. Instrument used: Illumina HiSeq 4000. High-throughput sequencing was used to profile the TCR beta-chain CDR3 region of every patient. Per the authors' processing: CDR3 differences across clinicopathological groups were used to build a classifier for discriminating distant-metastatic papillary thyroid cancer patients. The Shannon index was used to measure repertoire diversity, and the Morisita-Horn index was used to measure how similar tumor and blood repertoires were. TCRdb ran its own pipeline on the public reads, namely fastp trimming at Q25 and MiXCR clone calling, and kept in-frame beta chains. These V and J calls derive from TCRdb rather than the authors' analysis. The sample table lists around 38,000 clones, around 26% of them with a count of one. The top ten clonotypes cover around 10% of the sample. No patient had received any treatment before thyroid surgery. Patient clinical samples collected from about 2012 to 2019 were retrospectively analysed using T-cell receptor beta sequencing.

The sample comprised blood. In this chain, TRBV9 is recombined with TRBJ2-1, with 9 bases in between that match TRBD2. The clonotype originates from a female donor with papillary thyroid cancer or a benign thyroid nodule (not recorded which). Some clones in this sample may be carry-over from other donors' samples. In nucleotides, the sequence is TGTGCCAGCAGCGTCCTAGCGGGGCTCTACAATGAGCAGTTCTTC. It is translated as CASSVLAGLYNEQFF.